This T cell receptor beta chain was identified in a study of blood T cell repertoires in COVID-19 (dated by TCRdb to 2018 to 2021). About the study as a whole: Samples from collaborators originated in the United States, Italy and Spain and spanned both the acute and convalescent phases of COVID-19. Samples came from the ongoing ImmuneRACE study (first 160 participants) plus 1,254 subjects from 6 global collaborators. The repertoires were released in a freely available public database intended as a resource for research on the immune response to SARS-CoV-2. The prospective study material was composed of cDNA or gDNA derived from T cells, B-cell-depleted T cells, or PBMCs. Where available, HLA class I and class II types were obtained from metadata supplied by the sample provider rather than from assay-based typing. Sample metadata almost always included a de-identified subject ID, COVID-19 status, age in years and sex. Subjects who had been exposed to COVID-19, were actively infected with it, or had recovered from it provided the deeply sampled blood TCRbeta repertoires that made up the dataset.

About this clone itself: This clone's antigen is unknown. It has no much larger one-base neighbor in the sample; base qualities were not kept.

The paper's findings and limits, for the study overall: How much clinical and demographic metadata was included differed by source and by participant, and the metadata was provided uncurated.

Enrolling through a virtual design, the prospective study's participants ranged in age from roughly 18 to 89 years and lived across about two dozen United States geographic areas. In the prospective study, participants were assigned to cohorts based on the clinical history participants reported in a screening survey and a study questionnaire. For ImmuneRACE Cohort 3, a participant was defined as recovered based on two consecutive negative NP/OP PCR tests, clearance by a healthcare professional, or resolution of symptoms. In the prospective study, whole blood, serum and a nasopharyngeal or oropharyngeal swab were collected from each participant by mobile phlebotomists. Prospective study participants could optionally give additional blood draws and questionnaires over an approximately two-month period. Blood samples from the prospective study were shipped frozen or at room temperature prior to DNA extraction.

CDR1 and CDR2 (MGHRA, YSYEKL) derive from the germline V gene. Inclusive of the bounding cysteine and phenylalanine, the CDR3 is 17 residues long. The DNA shown is the 51-base CDR3, in frame from base 1. Between the V and J ends, shortened by 0 bases and 2 bases respectively, the junction contains 15 bases. TCRbeta CDR3 regions were amplified from genomic DNA using the immunoSEQ Assay, a bias-controlled multiplex PCR. Processing in the source paper ran as follows. The number of nucleated cells in each sample was estimated by amplification of reference gene primers within the assay. Sequence reads were collapsed and filtered to measure the absolute abundance of every unique TCRbeta CDR3 rearrangement. For each sample, productive Simpson clonality was calculated by taking the square root of Simpson's diversity index across productive rearrangements. TCRdb provides this immuneACCESS table in a form limited to in-frame rearrangements. Some clones are lacking; in checked studies, under half of them reflect an unresolved V gene, and why the rest are absent is not known. V and J calls and clone size are given by that table; D and trimming were obtained from the DNA. The sample includes about 180,000 clones, with 70% to 80% observed a single time. Jointly, the top ten make up roughly 17% of the sample.

The specimen sequenced was PBMCs or T cells enriched from blood (not recorded which). The origin of this receptor is a woman aged 50 to 60 who had recovered from COVID-19. The chain uses TRBV4-1 and TRBJ2-3, with TRBD1 perhaps the D gene, on 5 matching bases. The bases are TGCGCCAGCAGCCAAGATGGGGCGGCAGGGCTCACAGATACGCAGTATTTT. Protein translation: CASSQDGAAGLTDTQYF.